This TCR beta chain was sequenced for a study of T cells after yellow fever vaccination. MiXCR, run by TCRdb on the 5' RACE reads, gives a single entry per CDR3 protein. The repertoire holds about 150,000 distinct CDR3 sequences, with approximately 6.2% as singletons. CDR1 and CDR2 (germline): SGDLS, YYNGEE. V was clipped by 0 bases and J by 3 bases, with 6 bases between them. The CDR3 covers 13 residues. The sequencing here drew on CD4+ T cells sorted from PBMCs, taken on the day of the first yellow fever vaccination. This receptor was taken from a man between 18 and 29 years old who received the YFV17D yellow fever vaccine. This chain links TRBV9 with TRBJ1-1; D call uncertain. The CDR3 bases are TGTGCCAGCAGCGTAGTCAAGGACACTGAAGCTTTCTTT. This translates into CASSVVKDTEAFF.